These 26 T cell receptor beta chains came from one sample sequenced in a study of early T cells in non-severe SARS-CoV-2 infection. TCRdb fed the 5' RACE reads into MiXCR, producing one record per CDR3 protein. The repertoire holds under 40,000 distinct CDR3 sequences, with 5.8% as singletons. The sequencing input was whole blood. All receptors come from an adult who was a healthcare worker with PCR-confirmed SARS-CoV-2 infection or an uninfected control (not recorded which).

This chain links TRBV9 with TRBJ2-7, with 11 bases that match TRBD1. From germline, CDR1 is SGDLS and CDR2 YYNGEE. The J segment lost 4 bases and the V segment lost 7 bases, leaving 1 base of the junction unmatched. This CDR3 region has 12 residues. This CDR3 reads CASGTGGYEQYF. CDR3 DNA: TGTGCCAGCGGGACAGGGGGGTACGAGCAGTACTTC.

This clonotype was detected ten times or more. This rearrangement joins TRBV7-6 to TRBJ1-2; perhaps TRBD1 as D (5 bases). Germline V gives CDR1 SGHVS, CDR2 FNYEAQ. CDR3 length: 15 residues. V shed 0 bases and J shed 1 base, with 9 bases lying between them. The CDR3 nucleotides are TGTGCCAGCAGCTTAGCGGCAGGGTTTAACTATGGCTACACCTTC. Translation gives CASSLAAGFNYGYTF.

This clonotype was counted at least ten times. In nucleotides, the CDR3 is TGTGCCAGCAGTGCTAACGGGCCCTTTCAAGAGACCCAGTACTTC. Its translation is CASSANGPFQETQYF. The chain couples TRBV6-1 to TRBJ2-5; D remains ambiguous. The germline gives CDR1 MNHNS, CDR2 SASEGT. Between the trimmed V and J ends, which lost 4 bases and 2 bases, there was a span of 14 bases. The CDR3 has 15 residues.

This clonotype has a count of ten or more. This chain links TRBV7-8 with TRBJ2-1; the D gene could be TRBD1 or TRBD2 (5 bases each). CDR3 length equals 14 residues. Germline assignment: CDR1 SGHVS and CDR2 FQNEAQ. The CDR3 nucleotides are TGTGCGACAGCAGCCCCCCTGGGGAGAAATGAGCAGTTCTTC. Translation: CATAAPLGRNEQFF.

In this sample, this clonotype turned up many times. The genes are TRBV7-6 and TRBJ2-2; 7 positions agree with TRBD1. J was trimmed by 0 bases and V by 8 bases; bases with no gene match: 15. The CDR3 loop spans 18 amino acids. Germline lookup yields CDR1 SGHVS and CDR2 FNYEAQ. CDR3 DNA sequence: TGTGCCAGCGAGGGACCAAAGAACGGGACAGCGAACACCGGGGAGCTGTTTTTT. Its protein product is CASEGPKNGTANTGELFF.

This clonotype has a count of ten or more. The rearrangement links TRBV5-6 to TRBJ2-5, with no clear D. Looked up from germline, CDR1 is SGHDT and CDR2 is YYEEEE. V lost 0 bases and J lost 0, with 9 bases in between. The CDR3 extends over 15 amino acids. The CDR3 DNA is TGTGCCAGCAGCTTGGCCCCGTCAGACCAAGAGACCCAGTACTTC. It codes for CASSLAPSDQETQYF.

This clonotype was observed many times. The rearrangement links TRBV6-2 or TRBV6-3 to TRBJ2-3; 8 positions match TRBD1. The CDR3 contains 17 residues. Looked up from germline, CDR1 is MNHEY and CDR2 is SVGEGT. With 2 bases clipped from V and 0 bases from J, the junction kept 7 bases outside the gene matches. The CDR3 DNA reads TGTGCCAGCAGTTACAGGGGGACAGGTACTAGCACAGATACGCAGTATTTT. It translates to CASSYRGTGTSTDTQYF.

The genes are TRBV7-2 and TRBJ1-1; the match to TRBD1 covers 7 bases. CDR1 is SGHTA and CDR2 is FQGNSA in the germline V gene. V gave up 5 bases and J gave up 3 bases; unmatched junction bases: 12. The CDR3 sequence is 16 residues long. The CDR3 spells CASSPRQGGGHTEAFF. The DNA for the CDR3 is TGTGCCAGCAGCCCTCGACAGGGCGGAGGACACACTGAAGCTTTCTTT.

Ten or more counts support this clonotype. The chain carries TRBV27 and TRBJ1-4; TRBD1 is a possible D gene (5 bases). The CDR3 sequence is 14 residues long. Germline lookup yields CDR1 MNHEY and CDR2 SMNVEV (reference sequence). The V end lost 6 bases, the J end lost 7 bases, and 15 bases lay between the germline ends. The CDR3 sequence is CASRLVGQGEKLFF. CDR3 DNA: TGTGCCAGCAGGCTGGTGGGGCAGGGTGAAAAACTGTTTTTT.

Many counts were recorded for this clonotype. The chain combines TRBV12-5 with TRBJ2-1, with TRBD1 identical over 10 bases. The J segment lost 5 bases and the V segment lost 2 bases, leaving 6 bases of the junction unmatched. This CDR3 has 16 amino acids. CDR1 and CDR2 (germline): LGHNT, FRNRAP. CDR3 coding DNA: TGTGCTAGTGGTTTGTTTACTGGGACAGGGGACAATGAGCAGTTCTTC. Its translation: CASGLFTGTGDNEQFF.

The genes are TRBV2 and TRBJ2-7; possible D gene TRBD1, 5 bases. Germline V gene sequence: CDR1 SNHLY, CDR2 FYNNEI. This CDR3 spans 16 amino acids. Trimming removed 4 bases at V and 0 bases at J, with 16 bases between. This CDR3 reads CASSVPLQGVSYEQYF. CDR3 sequence (DNA): TGTGCCAGCAGTGTCCCCCTGCAGGGCGTCTCCTACGAGCAGTACTTC.

This clonotype was picked up a small number of times. J is TRBJ2-7 and V is TRBV18, with TRBD2 matching over 7 bases. With 6 bases clipped from V and 2 bases from J, the junction kept 4 bases outside the gene matches. CDR1 and CDR2 from the germline V gene are KGHSH and LQKENI. This CDR3 region has 13 residues. The CDR3 loop reads CASSSSGTYEQYF. The CDR3 bases are TGTGCCAGCTCGTCTAGCGGCACCTACGAGCAGTACTTC.

This clonotype was found many times. The rearrangement joins TRBV5-1 to TRBJ2-1, with 13 bases identical to TRBD2. Per the germline V gene, CDR1 is SGHRS and CDR2 is YFSETQ. The V segment lost 4 bases and the J segment 9 bases; nucleotides outside the gene matches: 10. The CDR3 loop spans 16 amino acids. The CDR3 sequence is CASSLPGLAGFPEQFF. CDR3 nucleotides: TGCGCCAGCAGCCTACCGGGACTAGCGGGATTTCCTGAGCAGTTCTTC. The full variable domain, in which reference TRBV5-1 and TRBJ2-1 provide the parts outside the CDR3, is KAGVTQTPRYLIKTRGQQVTLSCSPISGHRSVSWYQQTPGQGLQFLFEYFSETQRNKGNFPGRFSGRQFSNSRSEMNVSTLELGDSALYLCASSLPGLAGFPEQFFGPGTRLTVL.

This clonotype occurred a few times. V is TRBV6-1 and J is TRBJ1-5; 8 bases map to TRBD1. Per the germline V gene, CDR1 is MNHNS and CDR2 is SASEGT. The CDR3 loop spans 17 amino acids. J was trimmed by 2 bases and V by 5 bases; bases with no gene match: 11. The CDR3 reads CASSQTPGQGGNQPQHF. For the CDR3, the DNA is TGTGCCAGCAGTCAAACTCCCGGACAGGGCGGCAATCAGCCCCAGCATTTT.

This clonotype was recorded many times. The genes are TRBV6-6 and TRBJ1-2; 9 nucleotides line up with TRBD1. Germline lookup yields CDR1 MNHNY and CDR2 SVGAGI (reference sequence). V shed 2 bases and J 4 bases; nucleotides not matched to a gene: 20. The CDR3 is 20 amino acids. CDR3 amino acids: CASSYPNNIKDNRGLYGYTF. The CDR3 nucleotides are TGTGCCAGCAGTTACCCCAACAACATAAAAGATAACAGGGGGCTCTATGGCTACACCTTC.

There are many counts of this clonotype. V is TRBV12-3 or TRBV12-4 and J is TRBJ2-1; no clear D gene. The CDR3 totals 16 residues. V was clipped by 5 bases and J by 0 bases, with 14 bases between them. The CDR3 DNA is TGTGCCAGCAGTGCCCTGACTCTCAGCTCCTACAATGAGCAGTTCTTC. It specifies CASSALTLSSYNEQFF.

This clonotype was counted at least ten times. The rearrangement uses TRBV7-2 and TRBJ1-2; 8 nucleotides agree with TRBD1. The ends lost 1 base at V and 1 base at J; junction bases unmatched: 2. The germline V gene encodes CDR1 SGHTA and CDR2 FQGNSA. CDR3 length: 15 amino acids. The CDR3: CASSLEQGGNYGYTF. CDR3 in DNA: TGTGCCAGCAGCTTAGAACAGGGGGGTAACTATGGCTACACCTTC.

This clonotype was counted at least ten times. The chain uses TRBV5-5 and TRBJ1-5, with TRBD1 identical over 10 bases. Per germline, CDR1 SGHKS and CDR2 YYEKEE (reference sequence). The CDR3 consists of 15 residues. V was pared by 0 bases and J by 6 bases, with 3 bases of the junction left unmatched. CDR3 bases: TGTGCCAGCAGCTTGGTAGGGACAGGGGTTCAGCCCCAGCATTTT. Its translation: CASSLVGTGVQPQHF.

This clonotype was detected ten times or more. The chain couples TRBV11-2 to TRBJ2-5; D gene unclear. Trimming took off 5 bases at V and 3 bases at J, with 10 bases between the two ends. The germline gives CDR1 SGHAT, CDR2 FQNNGV. This CDR3 region has 13 residues. The CDR3 spells CASSLRSEETQYF. CDR3 DNA: TGTGCCAGCAGCCTCCGGTCCGAAGAGACCCAGTACTTC.

This clonotype was detected many times. The chain is built from TRBV11-2 and TRBJ2-2; no reliable D call. Germline V gene data show CDR1 as SGHAT and CDR2 as FQNNGV. The CDR3 extends over 15 amino acids. The V end was cut by 5 bases, the J end by 0 bases, with 10 bases between. DNA of the CDR3: TGTGCCAGCAGCCCCCAAGGAACGAACACCGGGGAGCTGTTTTTT. It specifies CASSPQGTNTGELFF.

The table lists this clonotype with many counts. The chain carries TRBV7-9 and TRBJ1-1; no firm D call. The CDR3 is 13 residues long. Germline V gives CDR1 SEHNR, CDR2 FQNEAQ (reference sequence). Trimming took 8 bases from V and 0 from J, leaving 10 bases between them. CDR3 nucleotides: TGTGCCAGCTCGATTACGGTGAACACTGAAGCTTTCTTT. Translating it yields CASSITVNTEAFF.

This clonotype was counted at least ten times. The V and J genes are TRBV20-1 and TRBJ1-5; perhaps TRBD1 as D (5 bases). The V and J ends lost 6 bases and 7 bases respectively, with 19 bases between them. Germline assignment: CDR1 DFQATT and CDR2 SNEGSKA (reference sequence). CDR3 size: 14 residues. CDR3 loop: CSAEPEGIGQPQHF. The CDR3 DNA reads TGCAGTGCGGAGCCGGAGGGGATAGGCCAGCCCCAGCATTTT.

This clonotype is termed medium-sized. The chain recombines TRBV18 with TRBJ2-1, with D unresolved. Per the germline V gene, CDR1 is KGHSH and CDR2 is LQKENI. This CDR3 spans 15 amino acids. V shed 6 bases and J shed 5 bases, with 17 bases lying between them. This chain's CDR3 is CASSPRETTHNEQFF. The CDR3 nucleotides are TGTGCCAGCTCTCCCCGCGAGACAACTCACAATGAGCAGTTCTTC. Combining the CDR3 with reference TRBV18 and TRBJ2-1 gives the whole variable domain NAGVMQNPRHLVRRRGQEARLRCSPMKGHSHVYWYRQLPEEGLKFMVYLQKENIIDESGMPKERFSAEFPKEGPSILRIQQVVRGDSAAYFCASSPRETTHNEQFFGPGTRLTVL.

This clonotype was detected many times. This chain connects TRBV4-2 to TRBJ1-5; D ambiguous. This CDR3 is 16 amino acids long. Trimming cost V 1 base and J 9 bases, with 19 bases left between them. Germline V gene sequence: CDR1 LGHNA, CDR2 YNFKEQ. Written as DNA, the CDR3 is TGTGCCAGCAGCCAAGTGGGCAGTCAGTCCCGTCTGCCCCAGCATTTT. It is translated as CASSQVGSQSRLPQHF.

This chain joins TRBV20-1 and TRBJ2-7, with 10 bases matching TRBD2. The CDR3 runs 13 residues. The J segment lost 7 bases and the V segment lost 5 bases, leaving 8 bases of the junction unmatched. CDR1 is DFQATT and CDR2 is SNEGSKA in the germline V gene (reference sequence). The CDR3 protein is CSARLAGVQEQYF. CDR3 sequence (DNA): TGCAGTGCTCGGCTAGCGGGAGTACAAGAGCAGTACTTC.

Ten or more counts support this clonotype. The V call is TRBV20-1, the J call TRBJ2-7; 8 bases map to TRBD2. This CDR3 contains 14 residues. Trimming removed 7 bases from V and 2 bases from J; junction bases left unmatched: 10. Germline lookup yields CDR1 DFQATT and CDR2 SNEGSKA (reference sequence). The CDR3 loop is CSVTRGTRAYEQYF. The CDR3 DNA reads TGCAGTGTCACACGCGGGACTAGGGCCTACGAGCAGTACTTC.